Detailed here is one T cell receptor (beta chain). No cognate antigen has been identified for it. Base quality data are lacking; no much larger clone is found one base away. The cohort was made up of 500 to 850 healthy bone marrow donors. At the time of sampling, all cohort members were nominally healthy, though unrecorded immune exposures were likely present. The donor was CMV seronegative and was included in the group of a few hundred seronegative cohort members. A peripheral blood sample was provided by each donor, and peripheral blood mononuclear cells were used for TCR beta sequencing. Genomic DNA extraction from the blood cell samples was performed with the Qiagen DNeasy Blood Extraction Kit. The record originates from a study of cytomegalovirus exposure and HLA in healthy donors (dated by TCRdb to 2016 to 2017). About the full investigation: An earlier analysis of some 500 of the donors reported about 250 Gb of sequence data and some 120 million unique TCR beta sequences from roughly 180 million T cells. An early release that covered about 600 HLA-typed donors contained approximately 300 gigabases of sequencing data and some 87 million unique TCR sequences. Of the roughly 400 genotyped donors, over 70% fell in the genetic ancestry cluster associated with self-reported Caucasian donors. The study aimed to test whether signatures of past pathogen exposure could be identified by cataloging public T cell receptors. Using immunosequencing, the study profiled T cell repertoires from about 620 subjects and related those repertoires to cytomegalovirus serostatus. A separate validation cohort of roughly 130 different subjects was used in addition to the roughly 640-subject first cohort. High-throughput TCR immunosequencing, statistical association of individual TCRs with disease status, and machine learning were combined to predict cytomegalovirus infection status. To study patterns of TCR occurrence, a later analysis re-analyzed previously published TCR beta repertoires from 500 to 850 donors and added high-resolution HLA genotyping. In the later analysis, no new phenotypic data were used to find candidate immune exposures; instead, reliance was placed on TCR beta sequences and their occurrence across donors. An earlier analysis of a few hundred of the donors applied high-throughput TCR beta sequencing to assess whether each TCR beta V gene segment acted as functional or pseudogenic. Donor age, sex, ethnicity and CMV serostatus were compiled alongside the repertoire data. A later genetic analysis took genome-wide SNP genotypes for 398 of the 666 donors and used that subset as a discovery cohort. All discovery cohort repertoires had been generated on a single sequencing platform. Class I and class II HLA loci were covered by the typing at four-digit resolution. Typing coverage differed by locus: A, B, C, DRB1 and DQB1 were typed in about 620-640 donors, DQA1 in about 550, DPA1 in around 580, and DPB1 in approximately 450. About 5 DR-DQ haplotypes were handled as single units for association and clustering, since linkage in the cohort was strong. Among approximately 370 genotyped donors of the cohort, an average of roughly 230,000 unique TCR beta nucleotide sequences was sequenced per donor, of which about 18% were non-productive.

The library came from the immunoSEQ multiplex PCR assay. A mixture of 60 forward primers for TCR Vbeta segments and 13 reverse primers for TCR Jbeta segments was used in the multiplex PCR. A multiplex PCR assay on genomic DNA amplified the CDR3 region of rearranged TCR beta genes. The amplified TCR beta libraries were sequenced on the Illumina HiSeq System as 87-base-pair reads. The published analysis was carried out like this. In a later analysis, some 80 million unique TCR beta chains were counted across the approximately 640 repertoires, and around 11 million of these chains were shared by at least two donors. Raw reads were error-corrected and collapsed into unique sequences by a nearest-neighbor algorithm in which closely related sequences were merged to remove PCR and sequencing errors. Alignment of CDR3 sequences to IMGT reference sequences was used to assign V, D and J gene segments. For a sequence to be retained, a match of at least six nucleotides was required to both a V gene segment and a J gene segment. Rearrangements were classified as productive when the CDR3 lacked stop codons and remained in frame with V and J, and all other rearrangements were classified as non-productive. CDR3 was defined by IMGT convention, running from the second conserved V-encoded cysteine to the conserved J-encoded phenylalanine. Sequences without an unambiguous match to a single V gene segment were excluded from the earlier analysis of several hundred of the donors. An earlier analysis of 587 of the donors classified V segments as functional when productive rearrangements were above 56.7% and as segregating when the standard deviation between donors was above 5%. A statistical classification framework was built to diagnose cytomegalovirus status from the catalog of TCR beta chain sequences. V and J gene assignment, in a later analysis, came from comparing TCR nucleotide sequences with IMGT/GENE-DB human TR gene sequences. A later analysis assigned CDR3 sequences and most-parsimonious VDJ recombination scenarios with the TCRdist pipeline. A later analysis defined each TCR beta chain by its CDR3 amino acid sequence plus V-gene family, and excluded reads lacking a unique V-gene family. As a way to deal with suspected cross-contamination and a sequencing artifact, a later analysis dropped roughly 620 nucleotide sequences that were highly shared and had low generation probability. In a later analysis, a clonal expansion index for each public chain was calculated from normalized within-repertoire ranks of inferred template counts. In a later analysis, generation probabilities were computed using a VDJ recombination model fitted to out-of-frame rearrangements, and the results were checked against IGoR. In a later analysis, hypergeometric tests were used to score TCR-TCR, TCR-HLA and TCR-CMV co-occurrence, with a repertoire-size bias correction applied to TCR pairs. False discovery rates were estimated in a later analysis by permuting HLA or CMV assignments 20 times. A later analysis grouped co-occurring TCRs with DBSCAN, adding TCRdist sequence similarity when clustering within HLA-allele-positive subsets. Repertoires with fewer than 30,000 or more than 120,000 public chains, plus five repertoires with anomalous nucleotide sharing, were excluded from co-occurrence clustering. Drawn from immuneACCESS, this table holds only the in-frame rearrangements with V and J called that TCRdb kept. Clones are partly lost; checked studies trace under half to an unresolved V gene and leave the rest unexplained. The V and J calls and clone size were taken over from that table, and D and trimming were inferred from the DNA. Counted in this sample were about 96,000 clones; around 80% of them appeared once. The ten most abundant clones make up about 2.5% of the sample.

Inclusive of the bounding cysteine and phenylalanine, the CDR3 is 13 residues long. Only CDR3 DNA remains: 39 bases, in frame from the first base. The trim is 5 bases for V and 3 bases for J, with a gap of 11 bases between the germline ends. CDR1 and CDR2 (SGHTA, FQGNSA) derive from the germline V gene. Study-wide conclusions, independent of this receptor: The 87-base-pair reads could not distinguish some IMGT-functional V segments, including TRBV6-2 and TRBV6-3, so those segments were excluded. The sequencing pipeline was judged likely to have produced a cluster of highly shared sequence variants as a technical artifact. A further reported finding was that TCR beta sequences accurately predicted the HLA-A and HLA-B alleles for most subjects in the first cohort. In a later genetic analysis, fewer N-insertions in productive TCRs were reported among donors in an Asian-associated ancestry cluster than the approximately 670-donor mean. The only immune exposure information available for the cohort was CMV serostatus. Because HLA typing was unavailable for some donors at each locus, only the typed subset was used in association tests. The earlier analysis of a few hundred of the donors excluded 15 to 20 rarely observed V segments, including chromosome 9 orphons, because counts were too low. In an earlier analysis of over 550 of the donors, most TCR beta V segments were observed in productive rearrangements about 90% or about 30% of the time, broadly matching IMGT annotations. Only TCR beta chains were sequenced in this cohort, and the absence of alpha or paired-chain data limited detectable features. The authors suggested that the approach could potentially be extended to other disease states and immunological phenotypes. Correlated functional status among segregating V segments might reflect linkage disequilibrium, but an unknown experimental factor could not be ruled out. Three of the identified cytomegalovirus-associated TCR beta chains were confirmed in vitro to be specific for cytomegalovirus antigens. V-gene and J-gene trimming of TCR beta chains was associated with a missense DCLRE1C variant in a later genetic analysis, and the association was replicated in an independent cohort. At a false discovery rate of 0.05, a later analysis linked 15,000 to 20,000 TCR beta sequences to specific HLA alleles. A later analysis found that TCR association rates varied across HLA loci, with DRB1 alleles showing the most associated TCRs and HLA-C alleles the fewest. Roughly uniform sequencing depth across donors was assumed in presence/absence analyses, although this assumption may not hold. A later analysis found that most CMV-associated TCR beta chains appeared HLA-restricted, with HLA associations seemingly driven largely by CMV exposure. According to a later analysis, parvovirus B19, influenza, CMV and Epstein-Barr virus appeared linked to several top co-occurrence clusters. When HLA alleles, especially DR and DQ, strongly co-occurred, attributing TCR associations to individual alleles was difficult. Compared with equally common non-associated chains, HLA-associated TCR beta chains in a later analysis were more clonally expanded and had lower generation probabilities. Cytomegalovirus status was reported to be diagnosed by the classifier with high specificity and sensitivity in both the original and validation cohorts. The study gave a list of 150 to 200 TCR beta chains associated with cytomegalovirus. Across donors, most TCR sequences were observed very rarely, whereas some public TCRs were present in many individuals.

The clonotype was recovered from a man aged 25 to 45 in good health and CMV-seronegative. The V and J segments used are TRBV7-2 and TRBJ2-7; the D segment could be TRBD1, given 6 matching bases. Source material: PBMCs. The nucleotides read TGTGCCAGCAGCCAGGACAGAGGCTACGAGCAGTACTTC. Its protein reads: CASSQDRGYEQYF. Joined to the reference TRBV7-2 and TRBJ2-7 proteins, this CDR3 gives the full variable domain: GAGVSQSPSNKVTEKGKDVELRCDPISGHTALYWYRQSLGQGLEFLIYFQGNSAPDKSGLPSDRFSAERTGGSVSTLTIQRTQQEDSAVYLCASSQDRGYEQYFGPGTRLTVT.